These 3 T cell receptor beta chains were sequenced from one sample in a study of T cells in Graves' hyperthyroidism and ophthalmopathy. Amplified TCR beta CDR3 regions derived from RNA transcripts. The TCR CDR3 was amplified in a first-round RT-PCR using the HTBI primer set. TCRdb re-called the multiplex PCR reads with MiXCR, one entry per CDR3 protein. The sample has around 700,000 distinct CDR3 sequences, approximately 36% seen once. The sequencing input was blood. These receptors all stem from a middle-aged woman with Graves' hyperthyroidism.

The chain uses TRBV20-1 and TRBJ2-5; D unresolved. The V end lost 5 bases, the J end lost 5 bases, and 12 bases lay between the germline ends. CDR1 is DFQATT, CDR2 SNEGSKA, per germline (reference sequence). The CDR3 covers 12 residues. The CDR3 bases are TGCAGTGCTCGATCATTTGGGGAGACCCAGTACTTC. It encodes CSARSFGETQYF.

Many counts were recorded for this clonotype. This sequence joins TRBV7-8 and TRBJ2-7; D gene uncertain. V dropped 3 bases and J dropped 6 bases, with 9 bases sitting between them. This CDR3 region has 12 residues. CDR1 and CDR2 from the germline V gene are SGHVS and FQNEAQ. The CDR3 is CASSLSGFEQYF. The CDR3 region has the DNA TGTGCCAGCAGCTTGAGTGGGTTCGAGCAGTACTTC.

This clonotype was counted many times. The CDR3 spells CASSPGQLRTFF. DNA for the CDR3: TGTGCCAGCAGTCCCGGACAGCTTAGGACTTTCTTT. The rearrangement links TRBV12-3 or TRBV12-4 to TRBJ1-1; a weak D match, TRBD1 (6 bases). The CDR3 consists of 12 residues. Trimming removed 5 bases at V and 12 bases at J, with 16 bases between.